A selection of T cell receptor beta chains follows, all from one sample in a study of post-analysis software for immune sequencing data. TCRdb ran MiXCR on the PCR reads and lists one entry per CDR3 protein. The data hold around 770,000 distinct CDR3 sequences, with roughly 50% observed a single time. Specimen: blood. These receptors were collected from a girl aged 10-17 years with multiple sclerosis. Each CDR3 is given with its conserved first and last residue. A D gene is named only where the DNA matches it firmly. A row's size may be missing; if present it is once, few, many or a size class.

d_call	clone_size	v_call	j_call	cdr3_aa	cdr3_nt
NA	few	TRBV29-1	TRBJ1-2	CSVGGGQFYGYTF	TGCAGCGTGGGGGGAGGACAGTTCTATGGCTACACCTTC
TRBD2	NA	TRBV12-5	TRBJ2-1	CASGFSPQREAGYNEQFF	TGTGCTAGTGGTTTCTCCCCCCAGCGGGAGGCGGGATACAATGAGCAGTTCTTC
TRBD2	few	TRBV4-2	TRBJ2-5	CASSQDEGRLAGAGETQYF	TGTGCCAGCAGCCAAGATGAGGGCAGACTAGCGGGAGCGGGGGAGACCCAGTACTTC
NA	many	TRBV7-2	TRBJ1-6	CASSLAGPPNSPLHF	TGTGCCAGCAGCTTAGCGGGACCGCCTAATTCACCCCTCCACTTT
NA	few	TRBV24-1	TRBJ2-1	CATSDPGSSYNEQFF	TGTGCCACCAGTGACCCAGGGAGCTCCTACAATGAGCAGTTCTTC
TRBD1	NA	TRBV20-1	TRBJ2-1	CSAGPGQGANEQFF	TGCAGTGCTGGACCGGGACAGGGGGCTAATGAGCAGTTCTTC
NA	few	TRBV6-6	TRBJ2-5	CASSTGTKGTQYF	TGTGCCAGCAGCACCGGGACCAAGGGGACCCAGTACTTC
NA	NA	TRBV7-9	TRBJ2-3	CASSFATDTQYF	TGTGCCAGCAGCTTCGCCACAGATACGCAGTATTTT
TRBD1	NA	TRBV6-6	TRBJ1-2	CASSPGQGAVANYGYTF	TGTGCCAGCAGCCCCGGACAGGGGGCCGTAGCTAACTATGGCTACACCTTC
NA	NA	TRBV5-6	TRBJ2-7	CASSNGLTEQYF	TGTGCCAGCAGCAATGGACTAACCGAGCAGTACTTC
TRBD2	NA	TRBV12-3/TRBV12-4	TRBJ2-2	CASSIGTNPTGELFF	TGTGCCAGCAGCATAGGGACTAATCCGACCGGGGAGCTGTTTTTT
NA	many	TRBV27	TRBJ1-6	CASSFRGSNSPLHF	TGTGCCAGCAGCTTCCGGGGAAGCAATTCACCCCTCCACTTT
NA	NA	TRBV15	TRBJ2-7	CATSRDRSSSYEQYF	TGTGCCACCAGCAGAGATCGTTCGAGTTCCTACGAGCAGTACTTC
TRBD2	NA	TRBV20-1	TRBJ2-7	CSAPHTSGYSYEQYF	TGCAGTGCTCCCCATACTAGCGGATACTCCTACGAGCAGTACTTC
TRBD2	NA	TRBV7-3	TRBJ2-3	CASSLAGGWDTQYF	TGTGCCAGCAGCTTAGCGGGAGGCTGGGATACGCAGTATTTT
TRBD2	few	TRBV5-1	TRBJ2-7	CASSGRGLAGSEQYF	TGCGCCAGCAGCGGGAGGGGACTAGCGGGAAGCGAGCAGTACTTC
NA	NA	TRBV20-1	TRBJ2-3	CSARPPGIDTQYF	TGCAGTGCTAGACCCCCCGGTATAGATACGCAGTATTTT
NA	NA	TRBV4-2	TRBJ2-1	CASSQEVPGYNEQFF	TGTGCCAGCAGCCAAGAAGTACCCGGCTACAATGAGCAGTTCTTC
TRBD2	NA	TRBV5-1	TRBJ2-3	CASSFGLAGASDTQYF	TGCGCCAGCAGCTTCGGACTAGCGGGAGCTTCAGATACGCAGTATTTT
TRBD2	NA	TRBV7-2	TRBJ2-7	CASSLEGTSGRNEQYF	TGTGCCAGCAGCTTAGAGGGGACTAGCGGGAGAAACGAGCAGTACTTC
NA	many	TRBV6-5	TRBJ2-6	CASSYDGLGANVLTF	TGTGCCAGCAGTTACGATGGCCTCGGGGCCAACGTCCTGACTTTC
TRBD2	NA	TRBV7-2	TRBJ2-1	CASSLGGSGLSHNEQFF	TGTGCCAGCAGCTTAGGGGGTAGCGGGTTATCTCACAATGAGCAGTTCTTC
NA	few	TRBV6-2/TRBV6-3	TRBJ2-1	CASSYVRGNNEQFF	TGTGCCAGCAGTTACGTTCGGGGGAACAATGAGCAGTTCTTC
NA	NA	TRBV5-1	TRBJ2-7	CASSLVGWGQQYF	TGCGCCAGCAGCTTGGTGGGGTGGGGTCAGCAGTACTTC
NA	few	TRBV27	TRBJ2-7	CASSFRAGAPYEQYF	TGTGCCAGCAGTTTTAGGGCAGGGGCACCCTACGAGCAGTACTTC
NA	few	TRBV7-2	TRBJ2-7	CASSRGDKTYEQYF	TGTGCCAGCAGCCGGGGGGACAAGACCTACGAGCAGTACTTC
NA	NA	TRBV5-1	TRBJ2-7	CASSLDLKSHEQYF	TGCGCCAGCAGCCTAGACTTGAAATCTCACGAGCAGTACTTC
NA	NA	TRBV5-1	TRBJ2-1	CASSLDVVYEQFF	TGCGCCAGCAGCTTGGACGTGGTGTATGAGCAGTTCTTC
NA	many	TRBV5-1	TRBJ2-7	CASSPIMVSGDYEQYF	TGCGCCAGCAGCCCCATTATGGTTAGCGGTGACTACGAGCAGTACTTC
TRBD1	few	TRBV5-1	TRBJ2-5	CASSPRDRGEETQYF	TGCGCCAGCAGCCCCCGGGACAGGGGGGAAGAGACCCAGTACTTC
NA	many	TRBV20-1	TRBJ1-2	CSAPRGGYGYTF	TGCAGTGCTCCCCGCGGAGGGTATGGCTACACCTTC
TRBD2	few	TRBV20-1	TRBJ2-7	CSAVAGASYEQYF	TGCAGTGCTGTAGCGGGAGCCTCCTACGAGCAGTACTTC
NA	few	TRBV7-9	TRBJ2-1	CASSLAATLWDNEQFF	TGTGCCAGCAGCTTAGCGGCTACTCTATGGGACAATGAGCAGTTCTTC
NA	NA	TRBV29-1	TRBJ2-3	CSVEPRISRGSDTQYF	TGCAGCGTTGAGCCACGGATAAGCAGGGGATCAGATACGCAGTATTTT
NA	few	TRBV27	TRBJ1-5	CASSPWTPSNQPQHF	TGTGCCAGCAGCCCTTGGACACCGAGCAATCAGCCCCAGCATTTT
NA	NA	TRBV28	TRBJ2-5	CASSFPGLETQYF	TGTGCCAGCAGTTTTCCGGGGTTGGAGACCCAGTACTTC
NA	NA	TRBV29-1	TRBJ2-7	CSVLFRAGGIYEQYF	TGCAGCGTTCTGTTCCGGGCAGGGGGGATCTACGAGCAGTACTTC
NA	few	TRBV6-1	TRBJ1-2	CATQRTYGYTF	TGTGCCACTCAGAGAACGTATGGCTACACCTTC
NA	NA	TRBV7-9	TRBJ1-5	CASSSLQGQPQHF	TGTGCCAGCAGCTCGTTACAGGGTCAGCCCCAGCATTTT
NA	NA	TRBV20-1	TRBJ2-7	CSARHGERHEQYF	TGCAGTGCTAGGCATGGGGAGCGACACGAGCAGTACTTC
NA	NA	TRBV20-1	TRBJ2-5	CSALPGVQETQYF	TGCAGTGCCTTGCCGGGGGTCCAAGAGACCCAGTACTTC
NA	NA	TRBV12-3/TRBV12-4	TRBJ2-1	CASSTGGNEQFF	TGTGCCAGCAGCACCGGAGGCAATGAGCAGTTCTTC
TRBD1	few	TRBV7-6	TRBJ2-7	CASSLVGAGGSYEQYF	TGTGCCAGCAGCTTAGTCGGGGCAGGGGGCTCCTACGAGCAGTACTTC
NA	NA	TRBV7-6	TRBJ2-7	CTSSLAFSYEQYF	TGTACCAGCAGCTTAGCTTTCTCCTACGAGCAGTACTTC
NA	few	TRBV7-3	TRBJ2-3	CASSLRLHADTQYF	TGTGCCAGCAGCTTAAGACTACATGCAGATACGCAGTATTTT
NA	NA	TRBV12-3/TRBV12-4	TRBJ2-1	CASRSGTSTYNEQFF	TGTGCCAGCAGATCCGGGACGTCGACCTACAATGAGCAGTTCTTC
TRBD2	NA	TRBV4-1	TRBJ2-2	CASSQEAGVRFF	TGCGCCAGCAGCCAAGAAGCGGGAGTACGGTTTTTT
TRBD1	NA	TRBV27	TRBJ1-1	CASSLQGAQDEAFF	TGTGCCAGCAGTTTACAGGGGGCGCAAGATGAAGCTTTCTTT
NA	NA	TRBV5-1	TRBJ1-2	CASSLEGIYGYTF	TGCGCCAGCAGCTTGGAAGGTATCTATGGCTACACCTTC
TRBD2	NA	TRBV9	TRBJ2-3	CASSVDSGGTDTQYF	TGTGCCAGCAGCGTAGACAGCGGGGGGACAGATACGCAGTATTTT
NA	NA	TRBV10-3	TRBJ2-1	CAISESAGFNEQFF	TGTGCCATCAGTGAGTCGGCCGGGTTCAATGAGCAGTTCTTC
NA	few	TRBV4-2	TRBJ2-7	CASSQAQAYEQYF	TGTGCCAGCAGTCAAGCACAGGCCTACGAGCAGTACTTC
NA	NA	TRBV4-2	TRBJ2-1	CASSAGGEGYNEQFF	TGTGCCAGCAGCGCGGGCGGCGAGGGCTACAATGAGCAGTTCTTC
NA	NA	TRBV7-2	TRBJ2-5	CASSLDSGYNEQYF	TGTGCCAGCAGCTTAGATAGCGGCTACAATGAGCAGTACTTC
NA	once	TRBV19	TRBJ2-3	CASSMWDPEDTQYF	TGTGCCAGTAGTATGTGGGATCCGGAAGATACGCAGTATTTT
NA	few	TRBV6-5	TRBJ2-5	CASSYRVRAETQYF	TGTGCCAGCAGTTACAGGGTCCGGGCGGAGACCCAGTACTTC
NA	NA	TRBV27	TRBJ2-1	CASSNIGDEQFF	TGTGCCAGCAGTAACATAGGCGATGAGCAGTTCTTC
NA	few	TRBV13	TRBJ2-5	CASSLYRGETQYF	TGTGCCAGCAGCTTATATCGGGGGGAGACCCAGTACTTC
TRBD1	NA	TRBV20-1	TRBJ2-3	CSARDRESTDTQYF	TGCAGTGCTAGGGACAGGGAGAGTACAGATACGCAGTATTTT
NA	NA	TRBV15	TRBJ2-3	CATSPRLSTDTQYF	TGTGCCACCAGCCCACGTCTTAGCACAGATACGCAGTATTTT